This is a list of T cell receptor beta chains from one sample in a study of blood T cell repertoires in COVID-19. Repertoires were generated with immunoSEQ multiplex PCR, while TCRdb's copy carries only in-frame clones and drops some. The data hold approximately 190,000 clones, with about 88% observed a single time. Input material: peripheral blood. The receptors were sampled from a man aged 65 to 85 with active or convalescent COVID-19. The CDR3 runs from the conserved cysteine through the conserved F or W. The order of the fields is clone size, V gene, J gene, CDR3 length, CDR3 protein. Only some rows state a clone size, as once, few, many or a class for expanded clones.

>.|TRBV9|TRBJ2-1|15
CASSVVGSPSNEQFF
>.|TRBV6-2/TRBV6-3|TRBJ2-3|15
CASSYFGRGTDTQYF
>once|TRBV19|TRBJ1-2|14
CASSASQGFYGYTF
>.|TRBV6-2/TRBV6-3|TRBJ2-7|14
CASSIYQYSYEQYF
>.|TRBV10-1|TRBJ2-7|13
CASSEAGSYEQYF
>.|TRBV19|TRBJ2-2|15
CASSIQGAFSGELFF
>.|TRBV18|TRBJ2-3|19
CASSPGLAGAQTSTDTQYF
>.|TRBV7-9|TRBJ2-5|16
CASSLVVGGTGETQYF
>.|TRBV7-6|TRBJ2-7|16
CASSKGTASHSYEQYF
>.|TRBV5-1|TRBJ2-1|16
CASSLLTSGIYNEQFF
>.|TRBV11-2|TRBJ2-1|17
CASSLIRTQSSYNEQFF
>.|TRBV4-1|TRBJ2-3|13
CASSHPVTDTQYF
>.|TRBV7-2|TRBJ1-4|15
CASSFTGGKDEKLFF